The 8 T cell receptor beta chains reported below all come from one sample, sequenced in a study of blood T cell repertoires in COVID-19. Measured with immunoSEQ multiplex PCR; TCRdb has only the in-frame clones, and not every one. The repertoire holds about 40,000 clones, with roughly 86% as singletons. Sequenced material: peripheral blood. All receptors come from a man in his fifties in a cohort sampled during active COVID-19.

J is TRBJ1-5 and V is TRBV11-2, with a weak D call TRBD1 (6 bases). V lost 4 bases, J lost 0 bases, and 16 bases lay in between. The CDR3 is 17 residues long. The germline CDR1 and CDR2 sequences are SGHAT and FQNNGV. The chain's CDR3 is CASSSPGTHYSNQPQHF. In nucleotides, the CDR3 is TGTGCCAGCAGCTCCCCCGGGACACATTATAGCAATCAGCCCCAGCATTTT.

V and J are TRBV15 and TRBJ2-7, with TRBD1 matching 12 bases. V shed 0 bases and J 7 bases; nucleotides not matched to a gene: 19. This CDR3 comprises 20 residues. The germline gives CDR1 LNHNV, CDR2 YYDKDF (reference sequence). CDR3 in DNA: TGTGCCACCAGCAGAGATCCCGGGACAGGGGGCCAAAGGGCCCGCAAGGAGCAGTACGTC. This encodes CATSRDPGTGGQRARKEQYV.

This rearrangement joins TRBV10-3 to TRBJ1-1, with D perhaps matching TRBD1 (6 bases). Trimming left V 6 bases short and J 5 bases short, with 10 bases between. From germline, CDR1 is ENHRY and CDR2 SYGVKD. CDR3 length: 12 amino acids. The CDR3 sequence: CAIRTGQTEAFF. DNA for the CDR3: TGTGCCATCAGAACAGGGCAAACTGAAGCTTTCTTT.

This clone was seen only once. The chain links TRBV3-1 (or the pseudogene TRBV3-2) to TRBJ1-4, with TRBD1 matching 7 bases. J lost 5 bases, V lost 4 bases, and 1 base had no gene match. The CDR3 runs to 13 residues. CDR1 and CDR2 (germline): LGHDT, YNNKEL (reference sequence). Here the CDR3 DNA reads TGTGCCAGCAGCCCGACAGGGAATGAAAAACTGTTTTTT. This translates into CASSPTGNEKLFF.

The CDR3 region is CATSDQTSRRSYNEQFF. In DNA form, the CDR3 reads TGTGCCACCAGTGATCAGACTAGCAGACGGTCCTACAATGAGCAGTTCTTC. The V gene is TRBV24-1, the J gene TRBJ2-1; 7 nucleotides align to TRBD2. CDR1 is KGHDR and CDR2 is SFDVKD in the germline V gene. The CDR3 is 17 residues long. After removal of 3 bases from V and 1 base from J, the junction contained 8 bases not matched to a gene.

This clone showed up just a few times. The chain carries TRBV7-8 and TRBJ2-1; D is unclear. The germline V and J ends were trimmed by 4 bases and 0 bases, with 10 bases remaining between them. CDR3 size: 15 residues. Germline lookup yields CDR1 SGHVS and CDR2 FQNEAQ. Here the CDR3 reads CASSSQRGSYNEQFF. DNA of the CDR3: TGTGCCAGCAGCTCTCAGCGAGGCTCCTACAATGAGCAGTTCTTC. Full variable domain (missing parts from reference TRBV7-8 and TRBJ2-1): GAGVSQSPRYKVAKRGQDVALRCDPISGHVSLFWYQQALGQGPEFLTYFQNEAQLDKSGLPSDRFFAERPEGSVSTLKIQRTQQEDSAVYLCASSSQRGSYNEQFFGPGTRLTVL.

The V gene is TRBV5-1, the J gene TRBJ2-1; D possibly corresponds to TRBD2 (5 bases). The CDR3 runs 16 residues. V dropped 1 base and J dropped 0 bases, with 11 bases sitting between them. CDR1 and CDR2 (germline): SGHRS, YFSETQ. Here the CDR3 DNA reads TGCGCCAGCAGCTTGTACCCGGGGAGCTCCTACAATGAGCAGTTCTTC. Its translation: CASSLYPGSSYNEQFF. The full variable domain, completed using reference TRBV5-1 and TRBJ2-1, is KAGVTQTPRYLIKTRGQQVTLSCSPISGHRSVSWYQQTPGQGLQFLFEYFSETQRNKGNFPGRFSGRQFSNSRSEMNVSTLELGDSALYLCASSLYPGSSYNEQFFGPGTRLTVL.

This sequence joins TRBV3-1 (or the pseudogene TRBV3-2) and TRBJ2-1, with 14 positions matching TRBD2. Trimming took 0 bases from V and 12 from J; bases not matched to a gene: 13. Germline assignment: CDR1 LGHDT and CDR2 YNNKEL (reference sequence). The CDR3 contains 18 residues. DNA for the CDR3: TGTGCCAGCAGCCAAGATGAGGGACTAGCGGGAGCTATAGGATTGCAGTTCTTC. Its protein product is CASSQDEGLAGAIGLQFF.